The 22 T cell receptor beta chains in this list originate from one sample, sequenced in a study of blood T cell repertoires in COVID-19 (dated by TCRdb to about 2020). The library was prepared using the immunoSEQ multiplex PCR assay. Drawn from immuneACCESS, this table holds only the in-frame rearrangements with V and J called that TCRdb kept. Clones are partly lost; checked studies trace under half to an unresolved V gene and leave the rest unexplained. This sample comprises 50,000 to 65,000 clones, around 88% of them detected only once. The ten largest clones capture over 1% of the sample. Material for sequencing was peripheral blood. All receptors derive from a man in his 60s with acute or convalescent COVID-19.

The CDR3 nucleotides are TGTGCCAGCAGCCCGACCCAATCACGGGGGCAGTTCTTC. This translates into CASSPTQSRGQFF. The chain is built from TRBV7-2 and TRBJ2-1; possibly TRBD2 for D (5 bases). This CDR3 region has 13 residues. V was trimmed by 5 bases and J by 12 bases, leaving 17 bases between them. CDR1 and CDR2 from the germline V gene are SGHTA and FQGNSA. Drawing the rest from reference TRBV7-2 and TRBJ2-1, the complete variable domain is GAGVSQSPSNKVTEKGKDVELRCDPISGHTALYWYRQSLGQGLEFLIYFQGNSAPDKSGLPSDRFSAERTGGSVSTLTIQRTQQEDSAVYLCASSPTQSRGQFFGPGTRLTVL.

The CDR3 here is CASSTGLAGDNEQFF. The DNA for the CDR3 is TGTGCCAGTAGTACGGGACTAGCCGGTGACAATGAGCAGTTCTTC. The chain employs TRBV19 and TRBJ2-1, with 9 bases that match TRBD2. V dropped 4 bases and J dropped 5; count of bases not matched to a gene: 6. This CDR3 is built from 15 residues. CDR1 LNHDA and CDR2 SQIVND come from the germline V gene (reference sequence). Together with reference TRBV19 and TRBJ2-1, the CDR3 gives the full variable domain: DGGITQSPKYLFRKEGQNVTLSCEQNLNHDAMYWYRQDPGQGLRLIYYSQIVNDFQKGDIAEGYSVSREKKESFPLTVTSAQKNPTAFYLCASSTGLAGDNEQFFGPGTRLTVL.

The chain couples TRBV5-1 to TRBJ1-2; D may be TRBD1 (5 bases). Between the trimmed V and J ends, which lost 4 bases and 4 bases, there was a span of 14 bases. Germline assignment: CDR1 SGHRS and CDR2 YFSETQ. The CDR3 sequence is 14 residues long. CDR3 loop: CASSVDAGGYGYTF. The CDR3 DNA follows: TGCGCCAGCAGCGTGGACGCGGGGGGCTATGGCTACACCTTC.

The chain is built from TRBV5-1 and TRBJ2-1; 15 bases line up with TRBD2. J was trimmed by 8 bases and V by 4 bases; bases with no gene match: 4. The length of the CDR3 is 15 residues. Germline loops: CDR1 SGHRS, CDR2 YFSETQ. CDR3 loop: CASSLGLAGGHEQFF. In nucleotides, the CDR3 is TGCGCCAGCAGCCTGGGACTAGCGGGAGGCCATGAGCAGTTCTTC.

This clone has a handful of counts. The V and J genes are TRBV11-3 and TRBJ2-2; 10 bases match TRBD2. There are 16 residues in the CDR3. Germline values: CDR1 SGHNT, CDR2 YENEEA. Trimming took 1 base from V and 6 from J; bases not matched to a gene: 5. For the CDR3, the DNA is TGTGCCAGCAGCTTAGGCTTCAGCGGGGGGGCCGGGGAGCTGTTTTTT. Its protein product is CASSLGFSGGAGELFF.

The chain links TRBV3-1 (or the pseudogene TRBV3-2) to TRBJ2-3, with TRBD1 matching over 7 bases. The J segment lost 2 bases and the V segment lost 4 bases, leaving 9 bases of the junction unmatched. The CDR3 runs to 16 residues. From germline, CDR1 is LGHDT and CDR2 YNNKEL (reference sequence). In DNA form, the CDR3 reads TGTGCCAGCAGCCGCGACAGGGAACCCCACACAGATACGCAGTATTTT. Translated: CASSRDREPHTDTQYF.

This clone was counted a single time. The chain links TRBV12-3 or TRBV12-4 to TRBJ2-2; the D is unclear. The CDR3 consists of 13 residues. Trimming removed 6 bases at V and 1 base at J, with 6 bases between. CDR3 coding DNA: TGTGCCAGCAGAAGAGAGAACACCGGGGAGCTGTTTTTT. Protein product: CASRRENTGELFF.

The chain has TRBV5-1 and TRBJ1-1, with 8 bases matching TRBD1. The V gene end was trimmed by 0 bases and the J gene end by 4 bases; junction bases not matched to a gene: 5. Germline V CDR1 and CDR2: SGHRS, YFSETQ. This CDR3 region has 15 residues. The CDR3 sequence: CASSLGAGGGTEAFF. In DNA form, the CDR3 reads TGCGCCAGCAGCTTGGGGGCAGGGGGCGGCACTGAAGCTTTCTTT.

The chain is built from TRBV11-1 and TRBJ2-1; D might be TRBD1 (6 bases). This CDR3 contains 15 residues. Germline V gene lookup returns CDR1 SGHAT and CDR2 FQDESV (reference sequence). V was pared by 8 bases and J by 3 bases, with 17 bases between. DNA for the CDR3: TGTGCCAGCTCCCGGGACAAGGGGAGCTACAATGAGCAGTTCTTC. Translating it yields CASSRDKGSYNEQFF.

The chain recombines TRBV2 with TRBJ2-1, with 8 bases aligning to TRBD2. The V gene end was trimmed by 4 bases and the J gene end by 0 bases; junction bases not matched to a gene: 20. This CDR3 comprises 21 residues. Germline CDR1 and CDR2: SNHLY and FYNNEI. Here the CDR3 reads CASSGPVERERSTSSYNEQFF. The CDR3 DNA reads TGTGCCAGCAGTGGCCCGGTTGAGCGGGAGAGATCGACTAGCTCCTACAATGAGCAGTTCTTC. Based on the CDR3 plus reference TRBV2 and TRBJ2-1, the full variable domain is EPEVTQTPSHQVTQMGQEVILRCVPISNHLYFYWYRQILGQKVEFLVSFYNNEISEKSEIFDDQFSVERPDGSNFTLKIRSTKLEDSAMYFCASSGPVERERSTSSYNEQFFGPGTRLTVL.

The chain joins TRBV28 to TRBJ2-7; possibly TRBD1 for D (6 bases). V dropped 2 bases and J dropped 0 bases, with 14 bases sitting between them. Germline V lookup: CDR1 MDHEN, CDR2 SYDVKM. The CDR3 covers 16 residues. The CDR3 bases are TGTGCCAGCAGTTTAATAAGGGGGACCAGCTCCTACGAGCAGTACTTC. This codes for CASSLIRGTSSYEQYF.

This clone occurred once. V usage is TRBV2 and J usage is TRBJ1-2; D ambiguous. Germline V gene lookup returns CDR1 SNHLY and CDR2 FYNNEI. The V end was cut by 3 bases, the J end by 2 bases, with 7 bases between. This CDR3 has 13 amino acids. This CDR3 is CASSEAVNYGYTF. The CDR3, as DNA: TGTGCCAGCAGTGAGGCAGTAAACTATGGCTACACCTTC.

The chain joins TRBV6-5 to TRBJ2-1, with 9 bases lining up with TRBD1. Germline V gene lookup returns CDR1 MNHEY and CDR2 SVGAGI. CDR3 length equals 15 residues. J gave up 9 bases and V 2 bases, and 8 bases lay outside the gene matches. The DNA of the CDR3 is TGTGCCAGCAGTTACCCGACAGGGGGTAAGGTTGAGCAGTTCTTC. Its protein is CASSYPTGGKVEQFF.

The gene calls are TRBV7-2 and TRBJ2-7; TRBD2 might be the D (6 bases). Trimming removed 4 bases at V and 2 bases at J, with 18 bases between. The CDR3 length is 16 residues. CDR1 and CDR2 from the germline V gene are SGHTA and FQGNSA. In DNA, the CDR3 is TGTGCCAGCAGCTCCCACCCCGGGAGAACTCCCTACGAGCAGTACTTC. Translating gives CASSSHPGRTPYEQYF. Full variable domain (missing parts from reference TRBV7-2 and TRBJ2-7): GAGVSQSPSNKVTEKGKDVELRCDPISGHTALYWYRQSLGQGLEFLIYFQGNSAPDKSGLPSDRFSAERTGGSVSTLTIQRTQQEDSAVYLCASSSHPGRTPYEQYFGPGTRLTVT.

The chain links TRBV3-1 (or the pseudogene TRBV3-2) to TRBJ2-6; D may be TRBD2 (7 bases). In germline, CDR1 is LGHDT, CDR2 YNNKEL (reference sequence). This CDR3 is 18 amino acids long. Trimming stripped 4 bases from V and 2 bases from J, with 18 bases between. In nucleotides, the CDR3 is TGTGCCAGCAGCCTTTCGGGGGGCTCCAGGCCTGGGGCCAACGTCCTGACTTTC. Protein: CASSLSGGSRPGANVLTF.

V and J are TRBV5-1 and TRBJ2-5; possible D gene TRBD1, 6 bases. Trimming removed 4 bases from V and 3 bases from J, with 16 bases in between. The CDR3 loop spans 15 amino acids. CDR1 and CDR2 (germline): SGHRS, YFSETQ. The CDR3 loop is CASSQSDRTKETQYF. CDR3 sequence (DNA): TGCGCCAGCAGCCAAAGCGACAGGACAAAAGAGACCCAGTACTTC.

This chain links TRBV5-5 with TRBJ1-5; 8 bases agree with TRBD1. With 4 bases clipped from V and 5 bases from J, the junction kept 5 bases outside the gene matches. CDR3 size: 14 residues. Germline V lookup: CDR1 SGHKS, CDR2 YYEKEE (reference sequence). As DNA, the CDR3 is TGTGCCAGCAGCGGTAAACAGGGGGATCAGCCCCAGCATTTT. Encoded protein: CASSGKQGDQPQHF.

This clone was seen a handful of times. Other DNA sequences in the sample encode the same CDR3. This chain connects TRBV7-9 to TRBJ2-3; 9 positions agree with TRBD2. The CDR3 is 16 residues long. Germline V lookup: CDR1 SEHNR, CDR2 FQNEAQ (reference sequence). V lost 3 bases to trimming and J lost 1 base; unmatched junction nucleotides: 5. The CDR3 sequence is CASSLTSGRGTDTQYF. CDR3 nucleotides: TGTGCCAGCAGCTTGACTAGCGGCCGGGGCACAGATACGCAGTATTTT. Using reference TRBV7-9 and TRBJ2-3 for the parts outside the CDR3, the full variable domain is DTGVSQNPRHKITKRGQNVTFRCDPISEHNRLYWYRQTLGQGPEFLTYFQNEAQLEKSRLLSDRFSAERPKGSFSTLEIQRTEQGDSAMYLCASSLTSGRGTDTQYFGPGTRLTVL.

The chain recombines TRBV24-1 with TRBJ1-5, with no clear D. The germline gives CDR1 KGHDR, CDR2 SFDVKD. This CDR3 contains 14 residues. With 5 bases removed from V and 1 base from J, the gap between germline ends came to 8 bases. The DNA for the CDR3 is TGTGCCACCAGTGGAGGCACGAGCAATCAGCCCCAGCATTTT. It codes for CATSGGTSNQPQHF.

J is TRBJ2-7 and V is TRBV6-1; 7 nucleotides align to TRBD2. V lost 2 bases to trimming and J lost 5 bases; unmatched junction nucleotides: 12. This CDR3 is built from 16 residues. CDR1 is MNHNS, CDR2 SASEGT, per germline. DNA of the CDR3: TGTGCCAGCAGTGAATTACGTGGAGGCGGGAGAGACGAGCAGTACTTC. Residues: CASSELRGGGRDEQYF.

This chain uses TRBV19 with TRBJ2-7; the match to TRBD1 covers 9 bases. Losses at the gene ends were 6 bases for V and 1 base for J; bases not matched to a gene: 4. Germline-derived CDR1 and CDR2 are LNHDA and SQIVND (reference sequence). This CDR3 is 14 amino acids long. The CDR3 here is CASSSTGGSYEQYF. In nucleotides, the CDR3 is TGTGCCAGTAGCTCGACAGGGGGTTCCTACGAGCAGTACTTC.

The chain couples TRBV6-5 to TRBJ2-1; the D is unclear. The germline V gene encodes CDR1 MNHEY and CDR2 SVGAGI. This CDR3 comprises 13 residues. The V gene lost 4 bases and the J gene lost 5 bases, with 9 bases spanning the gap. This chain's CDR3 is CASSSTVHNEQFF. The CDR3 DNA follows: TGTGCCAGCAGTTCCACAGTCCACAATGAGCAGTTCTTC.